This T cell receptor beta chain derives from a study of blood T cell repertoires in COVID-19. Across the whole study: Spain, Italy and the United States supplied samples that represented acute and convalescent COVID-19. Sources were T cells, B-cell-depleted T cells, or PBMCs; the material itself was cDNA or gDNA.

V shed 0 bases and J 1 base; nucleotides not matched to a gene: 5. The CDR3 sequence is 16 residues long. Germline CDR1 and CDR2: LGHDT and YNNKEL (reference sequence). Original methodology: Nucleated cell number was recorded as an estimate derived from reference gene primer amplification. Some clones are missing from TCRdb's copy, which holds only in-frame ones; the method was immunoSEQ multiplex PCR. The V and J calls and clone size come from that table; D and trimming were worked out from the DNA. This sample has some 150,000 clones, with 84% found just once. The gene calls are TRBV3-1 (or the pseudogene TRBV3-2) and TRBJ1-2, with 7 positions matching TRBD1. Material for sequencing was peripheral blood. The source is a man between 65 and 80 years old with acute or convalescent COVID-19. The CDR3 reads CASSQESAGGNYGYTF. In DNA, the CDR3 is TGTGCCAGCAGCCAAGAATCGGCAGGGGGTAACTATGGCTACACCTTC.